This T cell receptor beta chain was sequenced during a study of T cell repertoires in cytomegalovirus infection (dated by TCRdb to about 2019). In terms of the full investigation: Because public TCR beta signatures pointed to carriage of CMV infection together with the matching HLA type, the HLA type of each donor mattered for the analysis. Overall study outcomes, separate from this receptor: In both this cohort and an independent cohort of 350 to 400 donors, the cumulative frequency of public TCR beta family members distinguished carriers of CMV infection plus the relevant HLA type. The ex vivo response was dominated by HLA-C-restricted CMV-specific TCR beta clonotypes, which also provided the single most frequent clonotype in two of eight donors.

Data came from an Illumina HiSeq 1500. TCRdb redid the processing of the public reads, applying fastp at Q25 and MiXCR, and retained in-frame beta chains. Rows matching on CDR3 protein sequence are summarized as one entry with the most common DNA and genes. The sample table holds under 150,000 distinct CDR3 sequences, of which 24% were seen once. The leading ten clones occupy approximately 35% of the sample. This clonotype was seen repeatedly, ten times or more. No antigen is known for it. The sample holds no much larger clone one base away, and base qualities are not on file. The germline V gene sets CDR1 to SGHTA and CDR2 to FQGNSA. V loses 8 bases of germline sequence and J loses 9 bases, and the interval between the two ends is 17 bases. The CDR3 has 13 amino acids, counting the end cysteine and phenylalanine. Of all the DNA, just the CDR3 is kept, 39 bases in frame from base 1.

This sequence originates from a human donor in good health (CMV status not recorded). Some clones in this sample may be carry-over from other donors' samples. Sequencing used PBMCs, sequenced either directly or after in vitro stimulation (not recorded which). The chain employs TRBV7-2 and TRBJ2-1; no confident D gene assignment can be made. The encoded CDR3 is CASHVNARGEQFF. The DNA sequence is TGTGCCAGCCATGTCAATGCCCGTGGTGAGCAGTTCTTC.